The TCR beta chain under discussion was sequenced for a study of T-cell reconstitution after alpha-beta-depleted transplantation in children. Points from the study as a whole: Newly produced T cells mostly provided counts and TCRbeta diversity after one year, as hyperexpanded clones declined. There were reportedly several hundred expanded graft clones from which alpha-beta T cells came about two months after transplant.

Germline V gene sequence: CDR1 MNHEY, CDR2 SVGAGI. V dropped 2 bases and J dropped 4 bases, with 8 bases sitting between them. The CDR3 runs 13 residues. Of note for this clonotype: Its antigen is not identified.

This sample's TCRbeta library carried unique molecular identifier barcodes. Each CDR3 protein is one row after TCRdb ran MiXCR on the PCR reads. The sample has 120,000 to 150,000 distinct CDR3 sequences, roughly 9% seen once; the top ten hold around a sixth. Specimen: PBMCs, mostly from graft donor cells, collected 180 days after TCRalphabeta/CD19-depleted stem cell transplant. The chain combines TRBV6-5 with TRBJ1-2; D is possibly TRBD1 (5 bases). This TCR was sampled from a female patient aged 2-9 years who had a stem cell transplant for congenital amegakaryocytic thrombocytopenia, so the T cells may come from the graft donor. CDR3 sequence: CASSYRGGYGYTF. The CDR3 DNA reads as TGTGCCAGCAGTTACCGGGGCGGCTATGGCTACACCTTC.